This record concerns one T cell receptor (beta chain) sequence. This sample is drawn from a study of blood T cell repertoires in COVID-19. Produced via immunoSEQ multiplex PCR; TCRdb's table is partial and in-frame only. The sample carries 60,000 to 90,000 clones, less than 90% recorded once. The CDR3 spans 16 residues. Trimming took off 4 bases at V and 5 bases at J, with 21 bases between the two ends. In germline, CDR1 is SGHRS, CDR2 YFSETQ. The V call is TRBV5-1, the J call TRBJ1-1; no reliable D call. The sample comprised peripheral blood. This TCR was sampled from a human donor in a cohort sampled during active COVID-19. CDR3 bases: TGCGCCAGCAGCCACCCGAAGAATGAAGGGAGGACTGAAGCTTTCTTT. Residues: CASSHPKNEGRTEAFF.